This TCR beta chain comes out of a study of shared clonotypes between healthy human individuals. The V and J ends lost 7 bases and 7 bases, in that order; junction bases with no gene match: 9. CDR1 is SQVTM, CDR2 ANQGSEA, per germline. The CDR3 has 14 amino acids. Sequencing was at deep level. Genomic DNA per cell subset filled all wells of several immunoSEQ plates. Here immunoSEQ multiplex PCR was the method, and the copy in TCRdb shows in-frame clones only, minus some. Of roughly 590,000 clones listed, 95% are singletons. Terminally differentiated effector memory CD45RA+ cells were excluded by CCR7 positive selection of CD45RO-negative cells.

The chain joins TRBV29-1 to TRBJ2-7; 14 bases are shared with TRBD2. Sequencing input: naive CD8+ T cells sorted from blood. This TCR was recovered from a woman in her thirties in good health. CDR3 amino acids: CSAAGTSGRYEQYF. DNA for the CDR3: TGCAGCGCCGCTGGGACTAGCGGGAGATATGAGCAGTACTTC.